The 26 T cell receptor beta chains below come from one sample, sequenced in a study of neurological immune-mediated disorders. TCRdb re-analysed the 5' RACE reads in MiXCR, keeping a single row per CDR3 protein. Among roughly 80,000 distinct CDR3 sequences listed, roughly a sixth were seen once. Material: PBMCs. These receptors were collected from a woman aged 40 to 50 in good health.

This clonotype was counted ten times or more. The chain links TRBV5-1 to TRBJ2-1, with 8 bases matching TRBD1. CDR1 and CDR2 from the germline V gene are SGHRS and YFSETQ. The CDR3 has 16 residues. V lost 0 bases, J lost 2 bases, and 4 bases stayed unmatched. The CDR3 sequence is CASSLAVDRAYNEQFF. The DNA for the CDR3 is TGCGCCAGCAGCTTGGCCGTGGACAGGGCCTACAATGAGCAGTTCTTC.

This clonotype was counted ten times or more. The chain employs TRBV29-1 and TRBJ2-2; the match to TRBD2 covers 7 bases. Germline values: CDR1 SQVTM, CDR2 ANQGSEA. Germline trimming cut 0 bases from V and 4 bases from J; bases unmatched to any gene: 8. This CDR3 has 16 amino acids. The CDR3 reads CSVEDLGREGTGELFF. CDR3 nucleotides: TGCAGCGTTGAAGATCTTGGCAGGGAGGGCACCGGGGAGCTGTTTTTT.

The V call is TRBV30, the J call TRBJ1-2; D may be TRBD1 (5 bases). This CDR3 region has 14 residues. Germline assignment: CDR1 GTSNPN and CDR2 SVGIG (reference sequence). Between the trimmed V and J ends, which lost 0 bases and 4 bases, there was a span of 12 bases. The CDR3 DNA is TGTGCCTGGAGTGTAGATCGGGGCAGCTATGGCTACACCTTC. The encoded protein is CAWSVDRGSYGYTF.

This clonotype was seen at least ten times. The rearrangement uses TRBV12-3 or TRBV12-4 and TRBJ1-1, with D uncertain. Trimming shortened V by 3 bases and J by 2 bases, and 13 bases separated the two germline ends. This CDR3 is built from 15 residues. CDR3 region: CASSFDSDGNTEAFF. CDR3 coding DNA: TGTGCCAGCAGTTTCGATTCCGACGGAAACACTGAAGCTTTCTTT.

At least ten counts were recorded for this clonotype. The rearrangement joins TRBV5-1 to TRBJ2-7, with no clear D. This CDR3 spans 13 amino acids. V lost 0 bases and J lost 3, with 7 bases in between. Germline CDR1 is SGHRS and CDR2 is YFSETQ. CDR3 residues: CASSLEPYYEQYV. The DNA for the CDR3 is TGCGCCAGCAGCTTGGAGCCGTACTACGAGCAGTACGTC.

This clonotype occurred many times. This rearrangement joins TRBV4-3 to TRBJ2-1; tentative D call: TRBD1 (10 bases). Germline V CDR1 and CDR2: LGHNA, YSLEER. The CDR3 spans 20 residues. With 5 bases removed from V and 4 bases from J, the gap between germline ends came to 30 bases. CDR3 region: CASSWDRGTEAGGPYNEQFF. CDR3 nucleotide sequence: TGCGCCAGCAGCTGGGACAGGGGAACTGAAGCGGGGGGCCCATACAATGAGCAGTTCTTC.

Many counts were recorded for this clonotype. CDR3 in amino acids: CASSLIRGYSPLHF. CDR3 DNA: TGTGCCAGCAGCTTAATCAGGGGGTATTCACCCCTCCACTTT. The chain carries TRBV7-6 and TRBJ1-6, with 7 nucleotides matching TRBD1. The ends lost 2 bases at V and 8 bases at J; junction bases unmatched: 3. Germline CDR1 SGHVS, CDR2 FNYEAQ. The CDR3 consists of 14 residues. The full variable domain, in which reference TRBV7-6 and TRBJ1-6 provide the parts outside the CDR3, is GAGVSQSPRYKVTKRGQDVALRCDPISGHVSLYWYRQALGQGPEFLTYFNYEAQQDKSGLPNDRFSAERPEGSISTLTIQRTEQRDSAMYRCASSLIRGYSPLHFGNGTRLTVT.

The chain joins TRBV5-1 to TRBJ1-1; D remains unclear. Germline loops: CDR1 SGHRS, CDR2 YFSETQ. CDR3 length: 14 amino acids. Trimming took 1 base from V and 1 from J, leaving 8 bases between them. The CDR3 nucleotides read TGCGCCAGCAGCTTGACGTCGGGGAACACTGAAGCTTTCTTT. Protein product: CASSLTSGNTEAFF.

This clonotype was observed many times. This chain links TRBV6-1 with TRBJ2-3; 9 bases are a match to TRBD2. J lost 11 bases, V lost 4 bases, and 16 bases had no gene match. The CDR3 extends over 16 amino acids. CDR1 is MNHNS, CDR2 SASEGT, per germline. CDR3 nucleotide sequence: TGTGCCAGCAGTGTCTACTTAGCGGGGGCGGGTCGAGGGCAGTATTTT. Protein: CASSVYLAGAGRGQYF.

The chain employs TRBV7-2 and TRBJ2-3, with D tentatively TRBD1 or TRBD2 (5 bases each). This CDR3 contains 14 residues. V shed 1 base and J shed 8 bases, with 13 bases lying between them. Germline-derived CDR1 and CDR2 are SGHTA and FQGNSA. The CDR3: CASSLGGSGGTQYF. The DNA for the CDR3 is TGTGCCAGCAGCTTAGGGGGGTCCGGAGGTACGCAGTATTTT.

This clonotype showed up many times. The chain uses TRBV5-1 and TRBJ1-2; a possible D gene is TRBD1 (5 bases). This CDR3 has 13 amino acids. The V gene lost 0 bases and the J gene lost 6 bases, with 9 bases spanning the gap. CDR1 is SGHRS, CDR2 YFSETQ, per germline. The CDR3 DNA is TGCGCCAGCAGCTTGGAGGCAGGGAATGGCTACACCTTC. This gives the protein CASSLEAGNGYTF.

This clonotype has a count of ten or more. J is TRBJ1-1 and V is TRBV5-1; possibly TRBD1 for D (6 bases). The CDR3 loop spans 14 amino acids. Deletions cut 4 bases from V and 1 base from J, with 11 bases between. Per germline, CDR1 SGHRS and CDR2 YFSETQ. In DNA, the CDR3 is TGCGCCAGCAGCCCACCGACAGGGAACACTGAAGCTTTCTTT. Translated: CASSPPTGNTEAFF.

This clonotype was seen repeatedly, ten times or more. This chain links TRBV12-3 or TRBV12-4 with TRBJ2-5, with D possibly being TRBD1 (6 bases). The CDR3 has 16 amino acids. V lost 6 bases and J lost 2, with 19 bases in between. CDR3 DNA sequence: TGTGCCAGCAGGTCCCTCACAGGACAGCCACAAGAGACCCAGTACTTC. Protein: CASRSLTGQPQETQYF.

The table lists this clonotype with many counts. This chain links TRBV27 with TRBJ2-7, with D possibly being TRBD1 or TRBD2 (5 bases each). This CDR3 spans 15 amino acids. The germline V gene encodes CDR1 MNHEY and CDR2 SMNVEV (reference sequence). V gave up 0 bases and J gave up 2 bases, with 11 bases separating them. The chain's CDR3 is CASSLSIGDAYEQYF. In DNA form, the CDR3 reads TGTGCCAGCAGTTTATCGATAGGGGACGCCTACGAGCAGTACTTC.

This clonotype was recorded many times. The chain combines TRBV12-3 or TRBV12-4 with TRBJ1-1; no clear D gene. Trimming removed 7 bases at V and 4 bases at J, with 16 bases between. The CDR3 length is 14 residues. The CDR3 DNA sequence: TGTGCCAGCACCACTACGGGGATAGCCACTGAAGCTTTCTTT. This gives the protein CASTTTGIATEAFF.

The V call is TRBV6-6, the J call TRBJ2-5; 13 bases align to TRBD2. The CDR3 is 15 amino acids. Losses at the gene ends were 6 bases for V and 2 bases for J; bases not matched to a gene: 3. Germline lookup yields CDR1 MNHNY and CDR2 SVGAGI (reference sequence). DNA of the CDR3: TGTGCCAGCAGGGGGACTAGCGGGGTTCAAGAGACCCAGTACTTC. Residues: CASRGTSGVQETQYF.

This clonotype was recorded many times. The V call is TRBV20-1, the J call TRBJ1-1, with 9 bases matching TRBD1. The V gene end was trimmed by 5 bases and the J gene end by 4 bases; junction bases not matched to a gene: 8. This CDR3 contains 14 residues. CDR1 is DFQATT, CDR2 SNEGSKA, per germline (reference sequence). CDR3 DNA: TGCAGTGCTCTCACAGGGGGCGGGATCACTGAAGCTTTCTTT. This gives the protein CSALTGGGITEAFF.

This clonotype was found many times. The chain joins TRBV5-1 to TRBJ1-2; no definite D call. The CDR3 is 14 amino acids. The V and J ends lost 4 bases and 3 bases respectively, with 13 bases between them. CDR1 is SGHRS, CDR2 YFSETQ, per germline. CDR3 protein: CASSRIPGDYGYTF. The CDR3 bases are TGCGCCAGCAGCCGAATTCCCGGGGACTATGGCTACACCTTC.

This clonotype came up many times. V and J are TRBV7-2 and TRBJ2-5, with D perhaps assigned TRBD1 or TRBD2 (6 bases each). The V gene lost 0 bases and the J gene lost 4 bases, with 15 bases spanning the gap. Germline CDR1 and CDR2: SGHTA and FQGNSA. There are 16 residues in the CDR3. The CDR3 nucleotides read TGTGCCAGCAGCTTAGCCGGGGGACACCCAGGAGAGACCCAGTACTTC. As protein: CASSLAGGHPGETQYF.

The table lists this clonotype with many counts. Germline and junction disagree at one end, which may indicate a read error. This chain uses TRBV20-1 with TRBJ1-3; D unresolved. CDR1 and CDR2 from the germline V gene are DFQATT and SNEGSKA (reference sequence). This CDR3 is 13 amino acids long. CDR3 sequence (DNA): TGCAGTGCCCCGATAGGGTCCGGAAACACCACATATTTT. Translating it yields CSAPIGSGNTTYF.

This clonotype was counted at least ten times. The V gene is TRBV7-2, the J gene TRBJ1-1; D may be TRBD1 (6 bases). Deletions cut 5 bases from V and 1 base from J, with 14 bases between. There are 15 residues in the CDR3. CDR1 and CDR2 from the germline V gene are SGHTA and FQGNSA. The CDR3 bases are TGTGCCAGCAGCCTACAGGGAGGGGAGAACACTGAAGCTTTCTTT. The encoded protein is CASSLQGGENTEAFF. The entire variable domain, with the rest obtained from reference TRBV7-2 and TRBJ1-1, is as follows: GAGVSQSPSNKVTEKGKDVELRCDPISGHTALYWYRQSLGQGLEFLIYFQGNSAPDKSGLPSDRFSAERTGGSVSTLTIQRTQQEDSAVYLCASSLQGGENTEAFFGQGTRLTVV.

Ten or more counts support this clonotype. The gene calls are TRBV10-3 and TRBJ2-3, with 8 positions matching TRBD2. CDR3 length equals 15 residues. V trimming: 2 bases; J trimming: 2 bases; junction bases outside the gene matches: 3. Germline V gene lookup returns CDR1 ENHRY and CDR2 SYGVKD. The CDR3 nucleotides read TGTGCCATCAGTGAGAGCGGGGGCCCCACAGATACGCAGTATTTT. The encoded protein is CAISESGGPTDTQYF.

This clonotype has at least ten counts. The chain is built from TRBV2 and TRBJ2-3, with 10 nucleotides matching TRBD2. The CDR3 sequence is 16 residues long. V trimming: 0 bases; J trimming: 1 base; junction bases outside the gene matches: 1. Per the germline V gene, CDR1 is SNHLY and CDR2 is FYNNEI. The CDR3 nucleotides read TGTGCCAGCAGTGAAGCTCTAGCGGGGGGCACAGATACGCAGTATTTT. Protein: CASSEALAGGTDTQYF.

With regard to this clonotype: A much larger clone lies one base from this, so it may be a read error. The chain combines TRBV20-1 with TRBJ1-2; D ambiguous. The CDR3 is 12 amino acids. V was cut by 6 bases and J by 7 bases, with 15 bases left in between. Germline V lookup: CDR1 DFQATT, CDR2 SNEGSKA (reference sequence). The CDR3 bases are TGCAGTGCGGAGACATCTCGCTTTGGCTACACCTTC. It is translated as CSAETSRFGYTF.

Many counts were recorded for this clonotype. The CDR3 region is CASSTDRHDQPQHF. The CDR3 DNA follows: TGTGCCAGCAGCACCGACAGGCACGATCAGCCCCAGCATTTT. The V gene is TRBV12-3 or TRBV12-4, the J gene TRBJ1-5; maybe TRBD1 (6 bases). V was pared by 6 bases and J by 5 bases, with 14 bases between. The CDR3 is made up of 14 amino acids.

The genes are TRBV5-1 and TRBJ2-2; 9 bases align to TRBD1. This CDR3 is built from 15 residues. With 5 bases clipped from V and 7 bases from J, the junction kept 9 bases outside the gene matches. Germline V CDR1 and CDR2: SGHRS, YFSETQ. CDR3 loop: CASRNRGRGDGELFF. In DNA form, the CDR3 reads TGCGCCAGCAGGAACAGGGGGCGCGGCGACGGGGAGCTGTTTTTT.